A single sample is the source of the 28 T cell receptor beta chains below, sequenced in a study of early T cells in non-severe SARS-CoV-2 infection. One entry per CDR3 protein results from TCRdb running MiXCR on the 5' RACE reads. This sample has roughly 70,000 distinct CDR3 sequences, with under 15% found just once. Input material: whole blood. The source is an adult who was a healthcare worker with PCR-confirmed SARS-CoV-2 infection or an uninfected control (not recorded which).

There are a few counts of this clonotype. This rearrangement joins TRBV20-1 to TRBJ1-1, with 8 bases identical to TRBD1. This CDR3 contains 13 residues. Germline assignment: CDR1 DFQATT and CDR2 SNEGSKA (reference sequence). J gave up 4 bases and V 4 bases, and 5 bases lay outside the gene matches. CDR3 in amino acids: CSANPGGPTEAFF. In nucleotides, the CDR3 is TGCAGTGCTAACCCAGGGGGCCCCACTGAAGCTTTCTTT.

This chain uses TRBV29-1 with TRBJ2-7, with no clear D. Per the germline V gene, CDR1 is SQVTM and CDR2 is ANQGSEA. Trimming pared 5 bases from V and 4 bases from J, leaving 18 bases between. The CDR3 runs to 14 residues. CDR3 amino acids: CSVCPVTNPYEQYF. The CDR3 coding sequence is TGCAGCGTTTGTCCAGTCACTAATCCTTACGAGCAGTACTTC.

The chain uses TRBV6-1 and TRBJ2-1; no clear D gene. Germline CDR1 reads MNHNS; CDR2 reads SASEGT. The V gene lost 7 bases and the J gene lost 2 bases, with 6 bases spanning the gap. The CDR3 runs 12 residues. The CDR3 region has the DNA TGTGCCAGCACAACAGCCTACAATGAGCAGTTCTTC. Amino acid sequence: CASTTAYNEQFF.

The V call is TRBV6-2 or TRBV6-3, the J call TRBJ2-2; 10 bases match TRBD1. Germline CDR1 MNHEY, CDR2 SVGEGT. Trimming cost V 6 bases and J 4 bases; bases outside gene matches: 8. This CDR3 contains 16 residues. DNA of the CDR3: TGTGCCAGCAGCAACCCGGGACAGGGGAGCACCGGGGAGCTGTTTTTT. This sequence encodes CASSNPGQGSTGELFF.

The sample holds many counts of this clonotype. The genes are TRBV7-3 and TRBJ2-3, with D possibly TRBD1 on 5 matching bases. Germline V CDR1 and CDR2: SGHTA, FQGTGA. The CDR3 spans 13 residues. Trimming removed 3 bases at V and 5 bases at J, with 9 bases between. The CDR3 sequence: CASSFRDRDTQYF. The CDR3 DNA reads TGTGCCAGCAGCTTTCGAGACAGAGATACGCAGTATTTT.

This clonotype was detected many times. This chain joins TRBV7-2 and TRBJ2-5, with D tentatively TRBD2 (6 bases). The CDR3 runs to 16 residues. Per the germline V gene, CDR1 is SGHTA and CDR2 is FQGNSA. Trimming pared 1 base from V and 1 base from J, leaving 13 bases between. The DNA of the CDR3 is TGTGCCAGCAGCTTAGGTAGCGGAGGAGGCCAAGAGACCCAGTACTTC. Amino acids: CASSLGSGGGQETQYF.

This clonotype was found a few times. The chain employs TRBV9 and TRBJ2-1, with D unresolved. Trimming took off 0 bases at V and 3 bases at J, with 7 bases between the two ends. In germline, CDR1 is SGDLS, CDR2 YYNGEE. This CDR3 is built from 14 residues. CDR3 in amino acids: CASSVGQGYNEQFF. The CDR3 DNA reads TGTGCCAGCAGCGTAGGTCAAGGCTACAATGAGCAGTTCTTC.

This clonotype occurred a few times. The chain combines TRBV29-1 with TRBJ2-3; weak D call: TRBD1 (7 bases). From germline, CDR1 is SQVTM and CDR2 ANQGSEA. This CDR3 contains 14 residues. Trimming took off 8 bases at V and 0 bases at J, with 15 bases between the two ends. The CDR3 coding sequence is TGCAGCACCAGGGACAGCGGGAGCACAGATACGCAGTATTTT. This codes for CSTRDSGSTDTQYF.

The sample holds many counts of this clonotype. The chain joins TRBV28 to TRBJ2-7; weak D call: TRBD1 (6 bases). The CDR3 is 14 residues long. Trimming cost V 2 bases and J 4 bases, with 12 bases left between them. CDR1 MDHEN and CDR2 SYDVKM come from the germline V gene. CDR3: CASSLGQWAYEQYF. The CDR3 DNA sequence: TGTGCCAGCAGTTTAGGACAGTGGGCTTACGAGCAGTACTTC.

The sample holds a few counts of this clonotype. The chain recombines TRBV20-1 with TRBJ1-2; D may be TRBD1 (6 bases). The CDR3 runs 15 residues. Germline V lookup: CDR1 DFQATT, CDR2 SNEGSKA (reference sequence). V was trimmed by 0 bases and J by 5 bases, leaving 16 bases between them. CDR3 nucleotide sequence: TGCAGTGCTAGAGATGAGGAAAGACAGGCATATGGCTACACCTTC. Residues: CSARDEERQAYGYTF.

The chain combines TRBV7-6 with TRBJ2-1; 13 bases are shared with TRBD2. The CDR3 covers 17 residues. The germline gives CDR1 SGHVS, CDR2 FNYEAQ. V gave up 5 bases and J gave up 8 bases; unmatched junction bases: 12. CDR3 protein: CASSPPGLAGSGYEQFF. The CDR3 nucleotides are TGTGCCAGCAGCCCACCGGGACTAGCGGGATCAGGATATGAGCAGTTCTTC.

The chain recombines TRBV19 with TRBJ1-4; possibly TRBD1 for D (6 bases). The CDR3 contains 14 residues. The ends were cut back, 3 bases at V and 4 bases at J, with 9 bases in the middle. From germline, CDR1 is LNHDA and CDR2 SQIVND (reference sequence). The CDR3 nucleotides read TGTGCCAGTAGTATCGGACAGCGTAATGAAAAACTGTTTTTT. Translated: CASSIGQRNEKLFF.

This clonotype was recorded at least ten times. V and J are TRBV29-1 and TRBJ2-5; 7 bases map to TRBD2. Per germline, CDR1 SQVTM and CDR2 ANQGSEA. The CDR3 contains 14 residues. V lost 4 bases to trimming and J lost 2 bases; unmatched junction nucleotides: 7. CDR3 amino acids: CSVGTMGGQETQYF. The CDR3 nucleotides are TGCAGCGTTGGAACCATGGGAGGGCAAGAGACCCAGTACTTC.

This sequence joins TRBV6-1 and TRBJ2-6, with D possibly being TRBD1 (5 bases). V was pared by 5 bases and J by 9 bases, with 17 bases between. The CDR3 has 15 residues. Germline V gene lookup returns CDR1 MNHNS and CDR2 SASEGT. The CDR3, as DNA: TGTGCCAGCAGTAAGGGGCCGACAACAAGCAACGTCCTGACTTTC. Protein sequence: CASSKGPTTSNVLTF.

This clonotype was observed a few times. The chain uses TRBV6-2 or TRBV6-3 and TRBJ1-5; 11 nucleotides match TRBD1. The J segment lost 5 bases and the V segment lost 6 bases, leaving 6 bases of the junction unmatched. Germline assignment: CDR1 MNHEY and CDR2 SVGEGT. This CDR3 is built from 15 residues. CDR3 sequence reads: CASRRDRGKDQPQHF. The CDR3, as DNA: TGTGCCAGCAGGCGGGACAGGGGGAAGGATCAGCCCCAGCATTTT.

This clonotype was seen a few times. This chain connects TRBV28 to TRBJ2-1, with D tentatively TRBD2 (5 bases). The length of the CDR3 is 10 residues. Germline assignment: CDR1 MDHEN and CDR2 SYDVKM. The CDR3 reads CAIGGSQQFF. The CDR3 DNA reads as TGTGCGATAGGCGGGTCTCAGCAGTTCTTC.

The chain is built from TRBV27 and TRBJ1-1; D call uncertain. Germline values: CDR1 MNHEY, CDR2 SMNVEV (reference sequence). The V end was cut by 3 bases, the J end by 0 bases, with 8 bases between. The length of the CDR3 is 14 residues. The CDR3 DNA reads TGTGCCAGCAGTTTTGGGCCGTTGAACACTGAAGCTTTCTTT. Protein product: CASSFGPLNTEAFF.

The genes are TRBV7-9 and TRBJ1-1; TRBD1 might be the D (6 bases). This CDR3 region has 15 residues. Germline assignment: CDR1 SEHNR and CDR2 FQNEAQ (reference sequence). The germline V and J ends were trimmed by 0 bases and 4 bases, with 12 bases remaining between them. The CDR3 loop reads CASSLATGLGTEAFF. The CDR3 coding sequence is TGTGCCAGCAGCTTAGCGACAGGATTGGGCACTGAAGCTTTCTTT. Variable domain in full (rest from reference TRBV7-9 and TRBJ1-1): DTGVSQNPRHKITKRGQNVTFRCDPISEHNRLYWYRQTLGQGPEFLTYFQNEAQLEKSRLLSDRFSAERPKGSFSTLEIQRTEQGDSAMYLCASSLATGLGTEAFFGQGTRLTVV.

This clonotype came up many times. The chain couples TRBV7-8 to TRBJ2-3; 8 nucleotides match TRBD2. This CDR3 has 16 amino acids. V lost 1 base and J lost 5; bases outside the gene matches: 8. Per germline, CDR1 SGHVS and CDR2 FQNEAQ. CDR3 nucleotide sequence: TGTGCCAGCAGCTTAGTTGCGGGGGGCGCCTTAGATACGCAGTATTTT. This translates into CASSLVAGGALDTQYF.

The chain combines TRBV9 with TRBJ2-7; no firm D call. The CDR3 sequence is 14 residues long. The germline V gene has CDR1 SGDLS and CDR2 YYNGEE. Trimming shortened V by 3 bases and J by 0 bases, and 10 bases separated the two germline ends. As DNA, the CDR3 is TGTGCCAGCAGCGCCGGGCCGGTCTCCTACGAGCAGTACTTC. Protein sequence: CASSAGPVSYEQYF.

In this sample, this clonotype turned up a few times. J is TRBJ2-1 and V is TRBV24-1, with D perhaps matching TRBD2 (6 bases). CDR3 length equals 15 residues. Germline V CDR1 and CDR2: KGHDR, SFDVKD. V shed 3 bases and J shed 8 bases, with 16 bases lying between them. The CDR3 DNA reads TGTGCCACCAGTGATGGAACGGGAGTGCACCATGAGCAGTTCTTC. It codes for CATSDGTGVHHEQFF.

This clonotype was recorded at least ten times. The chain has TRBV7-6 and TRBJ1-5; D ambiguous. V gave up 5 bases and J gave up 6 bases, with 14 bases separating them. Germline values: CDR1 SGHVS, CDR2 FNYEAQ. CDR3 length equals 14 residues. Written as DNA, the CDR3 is TGTGCCAGCAGCCTGAGATCTGCGGGTCAGCCCCAGCATTTT. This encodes CASSLRSAGQPQHF. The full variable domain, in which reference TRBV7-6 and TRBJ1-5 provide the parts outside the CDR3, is GAGVSQSPRYKVTKRGQDVALRCDPISGHVSLYWYRQALGQGPEFLTYFNYEAQQDKSGLPNDRFSAERPEGSISTLTIQRTEQRDSAMYRCASSLRSAGQPQHFGDGTRLSIL.

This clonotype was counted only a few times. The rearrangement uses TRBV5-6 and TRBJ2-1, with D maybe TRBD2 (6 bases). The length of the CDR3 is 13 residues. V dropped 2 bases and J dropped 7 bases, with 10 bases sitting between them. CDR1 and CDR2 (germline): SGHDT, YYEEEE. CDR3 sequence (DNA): TGTGCCAGCAGCTTACTAGCAAAGAATGAGCAGTTCTTC. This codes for CASSLLAKNEQFF. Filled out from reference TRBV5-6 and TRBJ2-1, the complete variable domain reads DAGVTQSPTHLIKTRGQQVTLRCSPKSGHDTVSWYQQALGQGPQFIFQYYEEEERQRGNFPDRFSGHQFPNYSSELNVNALLLGDSALYLCASSLLAKNEQFFGPGTRLTVL.

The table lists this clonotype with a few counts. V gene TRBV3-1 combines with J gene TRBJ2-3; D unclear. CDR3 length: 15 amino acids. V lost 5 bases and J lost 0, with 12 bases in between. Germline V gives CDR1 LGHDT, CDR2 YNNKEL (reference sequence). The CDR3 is CASSGISKSTDTQYF. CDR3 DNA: TGTGCCAGCAGCGGGATTAGCAAAAGCACAGATACGCAGTATTTT.

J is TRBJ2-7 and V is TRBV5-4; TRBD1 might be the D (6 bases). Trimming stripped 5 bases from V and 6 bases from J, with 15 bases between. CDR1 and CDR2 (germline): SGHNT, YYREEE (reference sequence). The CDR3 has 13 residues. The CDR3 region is CASSFRTAPEQYF. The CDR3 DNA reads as TGTGCCAGCAGTTTTAGGACAGCCCCCGAGCAGTACTTC.

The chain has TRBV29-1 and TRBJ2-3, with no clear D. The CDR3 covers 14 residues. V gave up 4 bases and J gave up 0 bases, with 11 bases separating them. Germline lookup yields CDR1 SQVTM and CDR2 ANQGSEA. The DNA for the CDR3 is TGCAGCGTTGTGAGCAACGATAGCACAGATACGCAGTATTTT. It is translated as CSVVSNDSTDTQYF.

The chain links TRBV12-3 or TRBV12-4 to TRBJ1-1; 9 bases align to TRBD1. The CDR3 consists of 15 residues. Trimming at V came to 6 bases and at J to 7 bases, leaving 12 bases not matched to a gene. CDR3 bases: TGTGCCAGCAGCCTTGGACAGGGGAACAGGGATGAAGCTTTCTTT. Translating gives CASSLGQGNRDEAFF.

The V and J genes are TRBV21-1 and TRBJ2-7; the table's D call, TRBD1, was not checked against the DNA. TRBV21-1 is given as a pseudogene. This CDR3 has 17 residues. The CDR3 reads CASSKARVRQGYYEQYF. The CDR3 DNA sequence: TGTGCCAGCAGCAAAGCCCGGGTGAGACAGGGTTACTACGAGCAGTACTTC.